This section outlines one TCR beta chain sequence together with its context. These data belong to a study of T cell changes during pregnancy in multiple sclerosis. Deletions cut 1 base from V and 5 bases from J, with 9 bases between. Looked up from germline, CDR1 is LNHDA and CDR2 is SQIVND (reference sequence). The CDR3 length is 14 residues. Only in-frame clones appear in the TCRdb table, and some are missing; sequencing was by immunoSEQ multiplex PCR. Here the sample spans 55,000 to 70,000 clones, around 90% being singletons. This receptor was obtained from a female donor with multiple sclerosis, enrolled in a pregnancy study. The material was CD4+ T cells from peripheral blood mononuclear cells, obtained after pregnancy. The chain uses TRBV19 and TRBJ1-5, with D maybe TRBD1 (5 bases). The CDR3 region is CASSIGRDDQPQHF. The CDR3 nucleotides read TGTGCCAGTAGTATAGGGCGGGACGATCAGCCCCAGCATTTT.